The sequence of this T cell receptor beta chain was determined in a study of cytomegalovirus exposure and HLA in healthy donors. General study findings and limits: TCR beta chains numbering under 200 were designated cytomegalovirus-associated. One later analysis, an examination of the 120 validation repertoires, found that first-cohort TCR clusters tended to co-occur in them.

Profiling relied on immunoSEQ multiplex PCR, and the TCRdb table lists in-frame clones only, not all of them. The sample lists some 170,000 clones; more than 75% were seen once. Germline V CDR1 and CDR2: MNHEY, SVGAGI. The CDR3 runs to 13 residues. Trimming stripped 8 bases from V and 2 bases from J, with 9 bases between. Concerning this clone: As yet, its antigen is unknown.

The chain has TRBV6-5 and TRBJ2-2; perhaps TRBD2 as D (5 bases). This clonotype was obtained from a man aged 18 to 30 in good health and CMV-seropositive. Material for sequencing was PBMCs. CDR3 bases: TGTGCCAGCGGACGGACTAACACCGGGGAGCTGTTTTTT. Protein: CASGRTNTGELFF.